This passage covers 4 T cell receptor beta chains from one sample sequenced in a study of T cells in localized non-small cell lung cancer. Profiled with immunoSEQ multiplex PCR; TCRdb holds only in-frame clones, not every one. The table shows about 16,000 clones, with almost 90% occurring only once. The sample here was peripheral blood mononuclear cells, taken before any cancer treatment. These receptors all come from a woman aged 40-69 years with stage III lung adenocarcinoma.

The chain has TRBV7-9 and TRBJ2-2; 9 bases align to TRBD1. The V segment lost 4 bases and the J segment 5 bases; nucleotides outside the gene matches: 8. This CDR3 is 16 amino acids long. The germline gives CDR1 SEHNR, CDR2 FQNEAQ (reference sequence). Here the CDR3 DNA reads TGTGCCAGCAGCTCACCGGGACAGGGTCTTACCGGGGAGCTGTTTTTT. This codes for CASSSPGQGLTGELFF.

The CDR3 sequence: CASSLGLTEKLFF. The CDR3 DNA reads as TGTGCCAGCAGCTTAGGATTAACTGAAAAACTGTTTTTT. This rearrangement joins TRBV7-2 to TRBJ1-4; D gene ambiguous. V gave up 1 base and J gave up 7 bases, with 7 bases separating them. CDR3 length: 13 amino acids. Germline CDR1 and CDR2: SGHTA and FQGNSA.

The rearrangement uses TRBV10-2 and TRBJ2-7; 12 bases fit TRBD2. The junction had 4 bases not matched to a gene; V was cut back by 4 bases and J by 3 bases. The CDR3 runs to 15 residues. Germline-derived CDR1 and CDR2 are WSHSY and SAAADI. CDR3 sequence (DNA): TGCGCCAGCAGTGGAACTAGCGGGAGGATCTACGAGCAGTACTTC. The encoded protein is CASSGTSGRIYEQYF.

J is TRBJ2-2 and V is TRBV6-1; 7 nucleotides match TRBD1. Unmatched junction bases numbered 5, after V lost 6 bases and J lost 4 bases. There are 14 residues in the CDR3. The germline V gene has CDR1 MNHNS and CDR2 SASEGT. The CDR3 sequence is CASRGQIGTGELFF. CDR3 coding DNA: TGTGCCAGCAGGGGACAGATCGGCACCGGGGAGCTGTTTTTT.